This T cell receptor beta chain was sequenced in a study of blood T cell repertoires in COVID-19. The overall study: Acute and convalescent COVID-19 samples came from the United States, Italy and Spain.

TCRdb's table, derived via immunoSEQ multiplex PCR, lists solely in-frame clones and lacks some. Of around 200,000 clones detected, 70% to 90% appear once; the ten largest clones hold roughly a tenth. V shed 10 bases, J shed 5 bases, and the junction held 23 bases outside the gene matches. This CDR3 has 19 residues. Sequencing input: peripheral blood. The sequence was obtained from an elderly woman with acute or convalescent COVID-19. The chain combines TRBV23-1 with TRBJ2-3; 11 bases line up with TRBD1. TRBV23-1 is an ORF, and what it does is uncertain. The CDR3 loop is CAIRYRSPDRGLPRDTQYF. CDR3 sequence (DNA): TGCGCCATACGCTATCGCAGCCCGGACAGGGGGCTGCCAAGAGATACGCAGTATTTT.